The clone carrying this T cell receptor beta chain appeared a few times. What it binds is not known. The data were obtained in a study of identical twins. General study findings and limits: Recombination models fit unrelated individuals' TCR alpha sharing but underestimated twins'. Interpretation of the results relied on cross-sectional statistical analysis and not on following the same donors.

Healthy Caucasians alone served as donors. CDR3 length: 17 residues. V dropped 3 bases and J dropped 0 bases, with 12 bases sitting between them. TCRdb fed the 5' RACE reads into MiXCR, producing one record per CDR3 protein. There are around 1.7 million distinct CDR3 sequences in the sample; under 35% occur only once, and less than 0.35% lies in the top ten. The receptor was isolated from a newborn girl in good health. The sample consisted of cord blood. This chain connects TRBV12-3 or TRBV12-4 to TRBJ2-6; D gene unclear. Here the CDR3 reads CASSFIPTSSGANVLTF. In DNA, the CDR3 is TGTGCCAGCAGTTTCATTCCAACCAGCTCTGGGGCCAACGTCCTGACTTTC.